This T cell receptor (beta chain) originates from a study of blood T cells in healthy people across ages. Study results and caveats: Significant beta diversity loss was already apparent by age about 39, declining roughly linearly. In these data, TCR beta diversity tracked strongly with naive T cell percentage.

Germline V gene data show CDR1 as SGHAT and CDR2 as FQNNGV. V was shortened by 6 bases and J by 3 bases, with 17 bases between the two germline ends. The CDR3 is 15 residues long. For the second PCR, which ran for about 6 to 11 cycles, a sample-barcoded 5' primer and a J-beta primer mix were used. Any given sample supplied a minimum of 2.5 million CDR3-containing paired-end reads. Each CDR3 protein is one row after TCRdb ran MiXCR on the 5' RACE reads. The sample records approximately 780,000 distinct CDR3 sequences, 25% to 30% being singletons. This clonotype was seen more than once but under ten times. Its specificity is unknown. These data were also reused for a study on T cells of mothers and their children. That source adds: For unrelated pairs as for related ones, thymic selection shapes TCR recombination output similarly.

The TCR sequence derives from a boy between 5 and 17 years old in good health. V and J are TRBV11-2 and TRBJ2-5, with a tentative D call TRBD2 (5 bases). Sequencing was carried out using blood. The CDR3 sequence: CASRPTRDVEETQYF. The CDR3 bases are TGTGCCAGCAGGCCGACGAGGGATGTGGAAGAGACCCAGTACTTC.